This T cell receptor beta chain stems from a study of T-cell memory formation after mild COVID-19. At the level of the study: Each donor largely had its own TCR clusters. Study-level findings and limits: CD4+ bias marked clones expanding day 15 to 37, unlike balanced contracting clones. The main location of contracting CD4+ clones was CM and EM, and that of contracting CD8+ clones was EMRA.

As for this clonotype: Its target is not known.

V was cut by 4 bases and J by 2 bases, with 20 bases left in between. The CDR3 runs to 17 residues. From germline, CDR1 is SGHVS and CDR2 FQNEAQ. Using its own MiXCR run on the 5' RACE reads, TCRdb lists one record per CDR3 protein. The sample holds approximately 400,000 distinct CDR3 sequences, 20% to 25% seen once. Sequenced material: PBMCs or a T cell subset sorted from them (not recorded which). This chain links TRBV7-8 with TRBJ1-1; perhaps TRBD1 as D (5 bases). The receptor was derived from an adult woman who had mild COVID-19 (a few samples of this study predate the infection). Cell type and time point are not known. CDR3 bases: TGTGCCAGCAGCTCTCAAAGGAATAGACAGCCTAACACTGAAGCTTTCTTT. Translating gives CASSSQRNRQPNTEAFF.